The 21 T cell receptor beta chains below come from one sample, sequenced in a study of shared clonotypes between healthy human individuals. Repertoires were generated with immunoSEQ multiplex PCR, while TCRdb's copy carries only in-frame clones and drops some. Of 2,500,000 or so clones listed, about nine tenths are singletons. The sample taken for sequencing was naive CD4+ T cells from PBMCs. Indicated subset: CD45RA+ positively selected. The receptors originated from a man aged 18 to 35 in good health. Some clones in this sample may be carry-over from other donors' samples.

The rearrangement links TRBV28 to TRBJ2-5, with TRBD1 as a possible D gene (6 bases). The V gene's germline CDR1 is MDHEN and CDR2 SYDVKM. The V and J ends lost 7 bases and 5 bases respectively, with 23 bases between them. The CDR3 runs 16 residues. This CDR3 reads CASKGMFAGVRETQYF. The CDR3 region has the DNA TGTGCCAGCAAAGGGATGTTTGCAGGGGTGAGGGAGACCCAGTACTTC.

Details on this clone: The sample has other DNA sequences that encode this CDR3 too. The rearrangement links TRBV6-4 to TRBJ1-5; 7 bases are a match to TRBD1. The CDR3 has 13 residues. Germline V gives CDR1 MRHNA, CDR2 SNTAGT. The junction had 2 bases not matched to a gene; V was cut back by 4 bases and J by 5 bases. The CDR3 nucleotides read TGTGCCAGCAGTGTTGACAGGGATCAGCCCCAGCATTTT. It is translated as CASSVDRDQPQHF.

This sequence joins TRBV28 and TRBJ2-7, with D perhaps being TRBD1 or TRBD2 (6 bases each). Germline values: CDR1 MDHEN, CDR2 SYDVKM. This CDR3 contains 17 residues. The V end was cut by 2 bases, the J end by 6 bases, with 23 bases between. The CDR3 DNA reads TGTGCCAGCAGTTTAGTCCAAGGGGGTGGAGGGATGGGCGAGCAGTACTTC. It translates to CASSLVQGGGGMGEQYF.

The chain has TRBV11-2 and TRBJ1-3; D perhaps matches TRBD1 (5 bases). There are 16 residues in the CDR3. V was trimmed by 4 bases and J by 2 bases, leaving 15 bases between them. Looked up from germline, CDR1 is SGHAT and CDR2 is FQNNGV. CDR3 DNA: TGTGCCAGCAGCTCGGGACGGGTCCAGACTGGAAACACCATATATTTT. Translated: CASSSGRVQTGNTIYF.

V usage is TRBV18 and J usage is TRBJ2-1; 15 bases align to TRBD2. Trimming took 0 bases from V and 9 from J; bases not matched to a gene: 3. The CDR3 is 16 residues long. The germline CDR1 and CDR2 sequences are KGHSH and LQKENI. The chain's CDR3 is CASSPPGTSGRSEQFF. In DNA form, the CDR3 reads TGTGCCAGCTCACCACCTGGGACTAGCGGGAGGAGTGAGCAGTTCTTC.

The CDR3 reads CASSPVLFGGSYGYTF. The CDR3 nucleotides are TGTGCCAGCAGCCCAGTCCTATTCGGGGGTAGTTATGGCTACACCTTC. This chain joins TRBV4-2 and TRBJ1-2; tentatively, D is TRBD1 (5 bases). Trimming left V 4 bases short and J 5 bases short, with 20 bases between. The germline V gene has CDR1 LGHNA and CDR2 YNFKEQ. The CDR3 loop spans 16 amino acids.

This clone was counted a single time. This rearrangement joins TRBV6-5 to TRBJ1-5; maybe TRBD1 (5 bases). There are 14 residues in the CDR3. CDR1 and CDR2 (germline): MNHEY, SVGAGI. V lost 3 bases to trimming and J lost 5 bases, with 11 bases between them. The CDR3 spells CASSYDQGYQPQHF. The CDR3 region has the DNA TGTGCCAGCAGTTATGACCAGGGATATCAGCCCCAGCATTTT.

Comments on this clone: Other DNA sequences in the sample encode the same CDR3. J is TRBJ1-2 and V is TRBV19; 8 positions agree with TRBD1. Germline-derived CDR1 and CDR2 are LNHDA and SQIVND (reference sequence). The trim removed 5 bases at V and 5 bases at J, leaving 4 bases unmatched. CDR3 length equals 13 residues. CDR3 amino acids: CASSPRQGYGYTF. CDR3 coding DNA: TGTGCCAGTAGTCCTAGACAGGGGTATGGCTACACCTTC. Drawing the rest from reference TRBV19 and TRBJ1-2, the complete variable domain is DGGITQSPKYLFRKEGQNVTLSCEQNLNHDAMYWYRQDPGQGLRLIYYSQIVNDFQKGDIAEGYSVSREKKESFPLTVTSAQKNPTAFYLCASSPRQGYGYTFGSGTRLTVV.

V usage is TRBV19 and J usage is TRBJ1-5, with D maybe TRBD1 (5 bases). The CDR3 spans 15 residues. Germline V gives CDR1 LNHDA, CDR2 SQIVND (reference sequence). With 2 bases removed from V and 3 bases from J, the gap between germline ends came to 11 bases. CDR3 sequence (DNA): TGTGCCAGTAGTATATGGGACGGAGACAATCAGCCCCAGCATTTT. It is translated as CASSIWDGDNQPQHF. Full variable domain (rest looked up from reference TRBV19 and TRBJ1-5): DGGITQSPKYLFRKEGQNVTLSCEQNLNHDAMYWYRQDPGQGLRLIYYSQIVNDFQKGDIAEGYSVSREKKESFPLTVTSAQKNPTAFYLCASSIWDGDNQPQHFGDGTRLSIL.

The gene calls are TRBV11-3 and TRBJ2-7; the match to TRBD2 covers 10 bases. Germline V gene lookup returns CDR1 SGHNT and CDR2 YENEEA. V lost 5 bases to trimming and J lost 7 bases; unmatched junction nucleotides: 8. This CDR3 contains 14 residues. Written as DNA, the CDR3 is TGTGCCAGCAGCCCGGGGACTAGCGCGTGGGAGCAGTACTTC. Protein sequence: CASSPGTSAWEQYF. Drawing the rest from reference TRBV11-3 and TRBJ2-7, the complete variable domain is EAGVVQSPRYKIIEKKQPVAFWCNPISGHNTLYWYLQNLGQGPELLIRYENEEAVDDSQLPKDRFSAERLKGVDSTLKIQPAELGDSAVYLCASSPGTSAWEQYFGPGTRLTVT.

The rearrangement joins TRBV28 to TRBJ1-6; no clear D gene. Germline values: CDR1 MDHEN, CDR2 SYDVKM. The V end lost 3 bases, the J end lost 8 bases, and 11 bases lay between the germline ends. CDR3 length: 14 amino acids. The chain's CDR3 is CASSLNGEHSPLHF. In DNA, the CDR3 is TGTGCCAGCAGTTTGAACGGAGAGCATTCACCCCTCCACTTT.

This clone was recorded a few times. V gene TRBV6-5 combines with J gene TRBJ1-1, with D possibly TRBD1 on 5 matching bases. Trimming removed 4 bases at V and 8 bases at J, with 20 bases between. Germline assignment: CDR1 MNHEY and CDR2 SVGAGI. This CDR3 spans 15 amino acids. Here the CDR3 DNA reads TGTGCCAGCAGTTCCCCGGGGCGGGCATTCGCGGAAGCTTTCTTT. It codes for CASSSPGRAFAEAFF.

The V and J genes are TRBV19 and TRBJ1-1; D is possibly TRBD1 (5 bases). The V end lost 7 bases, the J end lost 1 base, and 16 bases lay between the germline ends. CDR1 is LNHDA, CDR2 SQIVND, per germline (reference sequence). This CDR3 is built from 15 residues. The CDR3 coding sequence is TGTGCCAGTATACGGTTCGCTGGGGGGAACACTGAAGCTTTCTTT. Its translation: CASIRFAGGNTEAFF.

The CDR3 DNA sequence: TGCGCCAGCAGCCCGGACCTCCACGAGCAGTACTTC. Protein product: CASSPDLHEQYF. The V gene is TRBV5-1, the J gene TRBJ2-7; no firm D call. The germline gives CDR1 SGHRS, CDR2 YFSETQ. This CDR3 comprises 12 residues. V dropped 4 bases and J dropped 5 bases, with 10 bases sitting between them.

The gene calls are TRBV5-1 and TRBJ2-3; the D is unclear. V dropped 0 bases and J dropped 5 bases, with 13 bases sitting between them. CDR3 length: 15 amino acids. The V gene's germline CDR1 is SGHRS and CDR2 YFSETQ. The CDR3: CASSLGGPPGDTQYF. CDR3 DNA: TGCGCCAGCAGCTTGGGAGGCCCTCCCGGAGATACGCAGTATTTT.

The J gene is TRBJ1-4, the V gene TRBV10-1; no clear D. The V gene lost 6 bases and the J gene lost 3 bases, with 23 bases spanning the gap. Germline values: CDR1 WNHNN, CDR2 SYGVQD (reference sequence). The CDR3 totals 18 residues. The CDR3 nucleotides are TGCGCCAGCAGCCGCTTATTTTTCCAGGCCAGACCTAATGAAAAACTGTTTTTT. Translated, it gives CASSRLFFQARPNEKLFF.

The gene calls are TRBV10-3 and TRBJ2-1; D not certain. CDR1 and CDR2 from the germline V gene are ENHRY and SYGVKD. This CDR3 is built from 13 residues. Trimming removed 4 bases from V and 9 bases from J, with 13 bases in between. The CDR3 coding sequence is TGTGCCATCAGTGCTACACAGCCGGGTGAGCAGTTCTTC. It specifies CAISATQPGEQFF.

As regards this clone: The same CDR3 is also encoded by other DNA sequences in this sample. The chain combines TRBV6-6 with TRBJ2-2, with 7 bases that match TRBD2. The V gene end was trimmed by 7 bases and the J gene end by 2 bases; junction bases not matched to a gene: 10. CDR1 and CDR2 (germline): MNHNY, SVGAGI (reference sequence). The CDR3 covers 16 residues. The CDR3 here is CASISAGRLNTGELFF. CDR3 sequence (DNA): TGTGCCAGCATCTCAGCGGGGCGGCTAAACACCGGGGAGCTGTTTTTT.

The chain combines TRBV11-2 with TRBJ2-1, with D perhaps TRBD2 (6 bases). Trimming took off 7 bases at V and 3 bases at J, with 16 bases between the two ends. The length of the CDR3 is 15 residues. The V gene's germline CDR1 is SGHAT and CDR2 FQNNGV. CDR3 DNA: TGTGCCAGCATCCTAAGCGGGCACCTCTACAATGAGCAGTTCTTC. Encoded protein: CASILSGHLYNEQFF.

On this clone itself: Different DNA sequences within this sample yield the same CDR3. The rearrangement uses TRBV28 and TRBJ2-7; the D gene is possibly TRBD1 (6 bases). V was pared by 2 bases and J by 0 bases, with 8 bases between. The CDR3 has 14 amino acids. Germline assignment: CDR1 MDHEN and CDR2 SYDVKM. CDR3 bases: TGTGCCAGCAGTTTAACAGGGAGCTCCTACGAGCAGTACTTC. Residues: CASSLTGSSYEQYF.

The chain employs TRBV7-2 and TRBJ2-1; 9 bases agree with TRBD2. CDR3 length equals 16 residues. The V segment lost 3 bases and the J segment 5 bases; nucleotides outside the gene matches: 8. CDR1 is SGHTA and CDR2 is FQGNSA in the germline V gene. The CDR3: CASSFYSGRVNNEQFF. The CDR3 nucleotides are TGTGCCAGCAGCTTCTATAGCGGGAGAGTTAACAATGAGCAGTTCTTC.